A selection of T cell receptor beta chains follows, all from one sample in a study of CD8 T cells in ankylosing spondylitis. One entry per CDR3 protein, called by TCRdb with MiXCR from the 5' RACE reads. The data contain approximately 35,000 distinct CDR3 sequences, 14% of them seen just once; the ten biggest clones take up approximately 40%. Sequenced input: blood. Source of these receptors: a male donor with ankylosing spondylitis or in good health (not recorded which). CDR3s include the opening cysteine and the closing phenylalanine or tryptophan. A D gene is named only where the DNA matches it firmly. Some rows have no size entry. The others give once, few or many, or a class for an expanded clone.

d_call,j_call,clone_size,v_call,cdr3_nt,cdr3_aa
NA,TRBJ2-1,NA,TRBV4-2,TGTGCCAGCAGTCTGGACTTTACCTCCTACAATGAGCAGTTCTTC,CASSLDFTSYNEQFF
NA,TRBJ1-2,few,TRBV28,TGTGCCAGCACCACCTCACCCCTGAACTATGGCTACACCTTC,CASTTSPLNYGYTF
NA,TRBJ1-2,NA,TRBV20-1,TGCAGTGCTTCAACAGGGAATTTGGGGGGCTACACCTTC,CSASTGNLGGYTF
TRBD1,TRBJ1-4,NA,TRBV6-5,TGTGCCAGCAGTTACTCAGAGGACAGGGGCGAAAAACTGTTTTTT,CASSYSEDRGEKLFF
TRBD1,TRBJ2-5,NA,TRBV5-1,TGCGCCAGCAGCAACAGGGGTGAGACCCAGTACTTC,CASSNRGETQYF
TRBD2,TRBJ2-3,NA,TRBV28,TGTGCCAGCAGTTTTAGCGGGAGGGCCGCAGATACGCAGTATTTT,CASSFSGRAADTQYF
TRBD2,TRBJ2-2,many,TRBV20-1,TGCAGTGCTAGAGCCGCCCTAGCGGGAGGGCCGATCGGGGAGCTGTTTTTT,CSARAALAGGPIGELFF
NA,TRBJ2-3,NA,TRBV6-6,TGTGCCAGCAGTAAAGAACGAGATACGCAGTATTTT,CASSKERDTQYF
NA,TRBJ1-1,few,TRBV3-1,TGTGCCAGCAGCTCCCCGGGGACTGAAGCTTTCTTT,CASSSPGTEAFF
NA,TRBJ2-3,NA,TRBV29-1,TGCAGCGTTTATAGGGCGGCTAGCACAGATACGCAGTATTTT,CSVYRAASTDTQYF
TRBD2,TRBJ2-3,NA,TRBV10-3,TGTGCCATCAGCGTAAGCGGGGGATACACAGATACGCAGTATTTT,CAISVSGGYTDTQYF
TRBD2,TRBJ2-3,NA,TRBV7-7,TGTGCTAGCAGCCCGGGACTAGCGGATACAGATACGCAGTATTTT,CASSPGLADTDTQYF
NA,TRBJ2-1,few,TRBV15,TGTGCCACCAGCACCCCCATAAGCTACAATGAGCAGTTCTTC,CATSTPISYNEQFF
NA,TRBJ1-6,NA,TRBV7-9,TGTGCCAGCAGCCTCAATGAGGAATTTTCACCCCTCCACTTT,CASSLNEEFSPLHF
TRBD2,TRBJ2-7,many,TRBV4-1,TGCGCCAGCAGCCAAACGGGAGGCTCCTACGAGCAGTACTTC,CASSQTGGSYEQYF
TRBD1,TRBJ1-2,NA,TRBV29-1,TGCAGCGTTGAAAGAGGACAGGGGTCGGAAGGCTACACCTTC,CSVERGQGSEGYTF
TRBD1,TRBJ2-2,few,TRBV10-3,TGTGCCACCGAAATGGACAGGGCAAATTCCGGGGAGCTGTTTTTT,CATEMDRANSGELFF
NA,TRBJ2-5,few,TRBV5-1,TGCGCCAGCAGCCCTAGCAGGGAGACCCAGTACTTC,CASSPSRETQYF
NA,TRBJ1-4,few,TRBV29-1,TGCAGCGGACGGGACGGTAATGAAAAACTGTTTTTT,CSGRDGNEKLFF
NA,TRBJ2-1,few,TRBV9,TGTGCCAGCAGTATGGCGGGGACTTACAATGAGCAGTTCTTC,CASSMAGTYNEQFF
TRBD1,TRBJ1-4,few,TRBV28,TGTGCCAGCAGTCTGGCTGGACAGGGGTCTGAAAAACTGTTTTTT,CASSLAGQGSEKLFF
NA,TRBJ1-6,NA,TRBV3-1,TGTGCCAGCAGCCAAGTGAGGACAACTTCACCCCTCCACTTT,CASSQVRTTSPLHF
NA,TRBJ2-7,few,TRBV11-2,TGTGCCAGCAGCTTAGCGACGCGCTGGGGGTACGAGCAGTACTTC,CASSLATRWGYEQYF
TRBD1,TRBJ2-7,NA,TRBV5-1,TGCGCCAGCAGCTTGGTGACAGGGAACGAGCAGTACTTC,CASSLVTGNEQYF
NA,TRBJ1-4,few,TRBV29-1,TGCAGCGTTGAGCCGAACTGGAATGAAAAACTGTTTTTT,CSVEPNWNEKLFF
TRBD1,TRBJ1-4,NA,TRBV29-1,TGCAGCGTTGATCCGGGACAGGGTAATGAAAAACTGTTTTTT,CSVDPGQGNEKLFF
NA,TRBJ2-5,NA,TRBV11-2,TGTGCCAGCAGCTTACATGAGACCCAGTACTTC,CASSLHETQYF
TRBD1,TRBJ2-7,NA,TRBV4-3,TGCGCCAGCAGCATGACAGGGAGTAGGGGCTACGAGCAGTACTTC,CASSMTGSRGYEQYF
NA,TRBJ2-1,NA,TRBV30,TGTGCCTGGAGTGCAGGACTGGGCGCCTTTTATGAGCAGTTCTTC,CAWSAGLGAFYEQFF
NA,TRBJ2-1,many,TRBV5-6,TGTGCCAGCAGCTTGGATAGGGTTTCGGGGAATGAGCAGTTCTTC,CASSLDRVSGNEQFF
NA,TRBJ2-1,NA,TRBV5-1,TGCGCCAGCAGCTCATTGCGAAACAATGAGCAGTTCTTC,CASSSLRNNEQFF
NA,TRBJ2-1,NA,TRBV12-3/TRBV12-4,TGTGCCAGCAGTTTCGGGGAGGCCTACAATGAGCAGTTCTTC,CASSFGEAYNEQFF
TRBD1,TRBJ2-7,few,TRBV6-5,TGTGCCAGCAGACGGGGACAGGGTAACTCCTACGAGCAGTACTTC,CASRRGQGNSYEQYF
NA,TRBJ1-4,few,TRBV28,TGTGCCAGTAAGGGTTCTGAGGCTAATGAAAAACTGTTTTTT,CASKGSEANEKLFF
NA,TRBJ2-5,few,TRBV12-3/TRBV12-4,TGTGCCAGCAGTTTAGGACAGCTAGAGACCCAGTACTTC,CASSLGQLETQYF
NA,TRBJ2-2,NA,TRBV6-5,TGTGCCAGCAGTTACTTTAGGTCGAACACCGGGGAGCTGTTTTTT,CASSYFRSNTGELFF
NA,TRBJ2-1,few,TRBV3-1,TGTGCCAGCAGCAAGGTGGAGGGATGGAGTGAGCAGTTCTTC,CASSKVEGWSEQFF
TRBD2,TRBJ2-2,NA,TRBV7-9,TGTGCCAGCAGCCGGATAGCGGGAGCCGGGGAGCTGTTTTTT,CASSRIAGAGELFF
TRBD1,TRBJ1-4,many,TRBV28,TGTGCCAGCAGTTCACAGGGGGCGCGGGAAAAACTGTTTTTT,CASSSQGAREKLFF
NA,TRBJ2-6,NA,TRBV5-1,TGCGCCAGCAGCTTCAGGGTTCTAGGAGCCAACGTCCTGACTTTC,CASSFRVLGANVLTF
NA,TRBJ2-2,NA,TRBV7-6,TGTGCCAGCAGGCAGGGCCCCACCGGGGAGCTGTTTTTT,CASRQGPTGELFF
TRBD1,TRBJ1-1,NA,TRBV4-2,TGTGCCAGCAGCCATCTCTCTCAGGACAGGGCTACTGAAGCTTTCTTT,CASSHLSQDRATEAFF
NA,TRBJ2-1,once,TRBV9,TGTGCCAGCAGCGTTGGGCCTGAGCAGTTCTTC,CASSVGPEQFF
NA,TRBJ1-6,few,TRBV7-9,TGTGCCAGCAGCCTTAGCTCCTATAATTCACCCCTCCACTTT,CASSLSSYNSPLHF
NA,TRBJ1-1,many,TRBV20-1,TGCAGTGCTTACCTGAACACTGAAGCTTTCTTT,CSAYLNTEAFF
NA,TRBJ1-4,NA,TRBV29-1,TGCAGCGTTCAAAATGAAAAACTGTTTTTT,CSVQNEKLFF
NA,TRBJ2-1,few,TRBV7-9,TGTGCCAGCAGCTTAGCTGGTAGTGGCTATGAGCAGTTCTTC,CASSLAGSGYEQFF
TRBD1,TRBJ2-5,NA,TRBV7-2,TGTGCCAGCAGCCCCGACAGGGCGGGAGAGACCCAGTACTTC,CASSPDRAGETQYF
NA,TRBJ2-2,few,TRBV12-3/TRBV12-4,TGTGCCAGCAGCTTACAGGGTTCAGAGAACACCGGGGAGCTGTTTTTT,CASSLQGSENTGELFF
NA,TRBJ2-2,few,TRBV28,TGTGCCAGCAGTTTGCAGTCAAAAGGGGCCGGGGAGCTGTTTTTT,CASSLQSKGAGELFF
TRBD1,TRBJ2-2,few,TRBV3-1,TGTGCCAGCAGCCCCGAAAAGTGGGGGACAGACAACACCGGGGAGCTGTTTTTT,CASSPEKWGTDNTGELFF
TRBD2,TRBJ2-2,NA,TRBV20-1,TGCAGTGCTAGGAAGCGGGAGGACACCGGGGAGCTGTTTTTT,CSARKREDTGELFF
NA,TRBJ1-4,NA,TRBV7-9,TGTGCCAGCAGCTCCTCCCGGGACGTTAATGAAAAACTGTTTTTT,CASSSSRDVNEKLFF
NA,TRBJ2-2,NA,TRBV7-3,TGTGCCAGCAGCCCCCTGGGGGACCCGAGGGCCACCGGGGAGCTGTTTTTT,CASSPLGDPRATGELFF
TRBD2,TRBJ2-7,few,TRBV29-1,TGCAGCGTTGAAGATGGAGGGCTAGCGGGGTACGAGCAGTACTTC,CSVEDGGLAGYEQYF
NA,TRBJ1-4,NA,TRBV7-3,TGTGCCAGCAGCTTAACGGGCAATCCGGGTGAAAAACTGTTTTTT,CASSLTGNPGEKLFF
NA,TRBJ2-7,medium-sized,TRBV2,TGTGCCAGCTGTTTAGACATCTACGAGCAGTACTTC,CASCLDIYEQYF
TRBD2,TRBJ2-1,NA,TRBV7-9,TGTGCCAGCAGATTTGGGACTAGCGGGAGTTTCAATGAGCAGTTCTTC,CASRFGTSGSFNEQFF
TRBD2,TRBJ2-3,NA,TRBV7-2,TGTGCCAGCAGCTTAGGAGGCGGACTAGCTCCCAGCACAGATACGCAGTATTTT,CASSLGGGLAPSTDTQYF
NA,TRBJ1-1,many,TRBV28,TGTGCCAGCAGTTTCGGTGGGGCTGAAGCTTTCTTT,CASSFGGAEAFF